This TCR beta chain originates from a study of T cell repertoires in cytomegalovirus infection. Whole-study context: CMV infection and matching HLA type were both indicated by public TCR beta signatures. Overall study results and limits: Public TCR beta family frequency separated CMV-and-HLA carriers, including in an independent cohort. In two of eight donors, the top clonotype was HLA-C-restricted CMV-specific.

The V and J ends lost 3 bases and 0 bases respectively, with 3 bases between them. Germline CDR1 reads SGHDN; CDR2 reads FVKESK. The CDR3 totals 13 residues. TCRdb independently ran MiXCR on the reads; one entry per CDR3 protein. The repertoire holds 300,000 to 400,000 distinct CDR3 sequences, with roughly 18% as singletons. Only a few counts were recorded for this clonotype. Its antigen is currently unknown. A read error is possible here, since a much larger clone lies one base away. The sequencing input was PBMCs. This TCR was sampled from a human donor in good health (CMV status not recorded). Some clones in this sample may be carry-over from other donors' samples. V gene TRBV14 combines with J gene TRBJ2-1; D uncertain. CDR3 sequence reads: CASSQNSYNEQFF. The DNA for the CDR3 is TGTGCCAGCAGCCAGAACTCCTACAATGAGCAGTTCTTC.